Below, one TCR beta chain is given with its context. Primers used in a second PCR of about 6 to 12 cycles were a sample-barcoded 5' primer and a J-beta primer mix. TCRdb ran MiXCR on the 5' RACE reads and lists one entry per CDR3 protein. The sample includes some 760,000 distinct CDR3 sequences, approximately 25% seen only once; the top ten take under 4%. This specimen comes from a study of blood T cells in healthy people across ages. The CDR3 totals 12 residues. Trimming cost V 2 bases and J 5 bases; bases outside gene matches: 1. Germline CDR1 and CDR2: SQVTM and ANQGSEA. These records were also assigned to another study, of T cells of mothers and their children. That source reports: No clone of persistent microchimeric T cells was detected.

The sequenced sample consisted of blood. This chain uses TRBV29-1 with TRBJ2-3, with 7 positions matching TRBD1. The sequence was obtained from a boy aged 10-17 years in good health. CDR3 in amino acids: CSVESGGDTQYF. The DNA for the CDR3 is TGCAGCGTTGAATCAGGGGGAGATACGCAGTATTTT.